This T cell receptor beta chain was recovered during a study of blood T cells in healthy people across ages. Study-level points and caveats: Significant beta diversity loss was already apparent by age approximately 38, declining roughly linearly.

Using a J-beta primer mix together with a sample-barcoded 5' primer, a second PCR was run for 7 to 11 cycles. One entry per CDR3 protein, called by TCRdb with MiXCR from the 5' RACE reads. The table records approximately 800,000 distinct CDR3 sequences, 50% to 65% of them present only once. V lost 0 bases and J 0 bases, leaving 8 bases between the germline ends. The CDR3 loop spans 15 amino acids. Germline CDR1 SGHTA, CDR2 FQGNSA. This clonotype has more than one count but fewer than ten. What it recognizes is unknown. This clonotype was obtained from a man of 80 years or more in good health. The V gene is TRBV7-2, the J gene TRBJ2-5; D is possibly TRBD1 (5 bases). Sequencing was carried out using blood. CDR3 DNA: TGTGCCAGCAGCTTAGCCAGGGCCGACCAAGAGACCCAGTACTTC. It codes for CASSLARADQETQYF. The full variable domain, rest sourced from reference TRBV7-2 and TRBJ2-5, is GAGVSQSPSNKVTEKGKDVELRCDPISGHTALYWYRQSLGQGLEFLIYFQGNSAPDKSGLPSDRFSAERTGGSVSTLTIQRTQQEDSAVYLCASSLARADQETQYFGPGTRLLVL.